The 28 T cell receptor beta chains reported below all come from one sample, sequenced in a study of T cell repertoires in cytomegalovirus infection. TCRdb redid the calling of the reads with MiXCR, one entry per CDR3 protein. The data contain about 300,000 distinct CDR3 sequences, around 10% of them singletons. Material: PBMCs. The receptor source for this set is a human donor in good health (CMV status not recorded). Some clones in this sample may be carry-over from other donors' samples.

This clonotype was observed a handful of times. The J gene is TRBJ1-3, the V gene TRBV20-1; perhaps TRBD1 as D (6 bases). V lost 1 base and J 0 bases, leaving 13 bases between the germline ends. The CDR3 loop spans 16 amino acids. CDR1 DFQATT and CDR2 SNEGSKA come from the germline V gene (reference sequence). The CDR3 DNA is TGCAGTGCTAGAGTAGGGGGGTCGGGCTCTGGAAACACCATATATTTT. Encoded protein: CSARVGGSGSGNTIYF.

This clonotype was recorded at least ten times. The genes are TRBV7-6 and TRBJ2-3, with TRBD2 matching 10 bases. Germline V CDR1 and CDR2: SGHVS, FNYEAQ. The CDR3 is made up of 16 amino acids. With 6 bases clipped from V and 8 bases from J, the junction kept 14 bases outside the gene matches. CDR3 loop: CASRMDVAGGLSTQYF. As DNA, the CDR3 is TGTGCCAGCAGGATGGATGTAGCGGGGGGCCTCAGTACGCAGTATTTT.

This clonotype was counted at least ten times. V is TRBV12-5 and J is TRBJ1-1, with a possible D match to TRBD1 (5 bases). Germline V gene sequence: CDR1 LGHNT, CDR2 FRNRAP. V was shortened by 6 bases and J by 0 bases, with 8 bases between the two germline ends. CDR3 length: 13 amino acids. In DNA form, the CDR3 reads TGTGCTAGTGGGGGGGACCTGAACACTGAAGCTTTCTTT. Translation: CASGGDLNTEAFF.

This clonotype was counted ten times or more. The CDR3 coding sequence is TGTGCCAGTAAAGCGGACGCTAATGAAAAACTGTTTTTT. It translates to CASKADANEKLFF. V and J are TRBV19 and TRBJ1-4; D remains unclear. This CDR3 has 13 amino acids. CDR1 is LNHDA, CDR2 SQIVND, per germline (reference sequence). Trimming shortened V by 7 bases and J by 3 bases, and 9 bases separated the two germline ends.

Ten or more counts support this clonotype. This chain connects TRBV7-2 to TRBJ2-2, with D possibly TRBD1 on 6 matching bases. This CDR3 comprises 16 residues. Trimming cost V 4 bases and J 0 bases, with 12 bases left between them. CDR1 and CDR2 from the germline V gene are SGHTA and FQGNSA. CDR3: CASSWGTLANTGELFF. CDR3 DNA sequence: TGTGCCAGCAGCTGGGGGACACTTGCGAACACCGGGGAGCTGTTTTTT.

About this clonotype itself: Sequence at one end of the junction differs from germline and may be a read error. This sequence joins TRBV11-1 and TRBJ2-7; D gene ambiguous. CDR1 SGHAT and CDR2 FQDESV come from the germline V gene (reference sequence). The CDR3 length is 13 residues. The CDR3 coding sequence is TGTGCCAGCAGCTTATTAGGTTCCTACGAGCAGTATTTC. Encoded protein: CASSLLGSYEQYF.

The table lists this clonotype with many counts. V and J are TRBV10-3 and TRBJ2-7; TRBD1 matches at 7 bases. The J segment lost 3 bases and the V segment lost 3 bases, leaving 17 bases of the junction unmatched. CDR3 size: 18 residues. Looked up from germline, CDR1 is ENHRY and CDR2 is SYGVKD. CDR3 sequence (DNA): TGTGCCATCAGTGACCCTGACCCCGAGGGACAGAAAGGCTACGAGCAGTACTTC. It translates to CAISDPDPEGQKGYEQYF.

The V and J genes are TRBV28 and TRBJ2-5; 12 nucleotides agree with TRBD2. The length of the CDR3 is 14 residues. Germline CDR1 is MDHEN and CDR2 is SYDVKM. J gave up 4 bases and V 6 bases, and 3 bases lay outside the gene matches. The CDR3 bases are TGTGCCAGCAGCCTAGCGGGGGGGTCAGAGACCCAGTACTTC. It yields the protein CASSLAGGSETQYF.

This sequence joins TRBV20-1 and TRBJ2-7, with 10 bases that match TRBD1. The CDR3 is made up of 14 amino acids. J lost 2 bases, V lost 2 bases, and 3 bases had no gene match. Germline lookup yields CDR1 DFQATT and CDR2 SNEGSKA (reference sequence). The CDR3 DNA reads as TGCAGTGCTAGAACCGGGACAGGGGCCTACGAGCAGTACGTC. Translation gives CSARTGTGAYEQYV.

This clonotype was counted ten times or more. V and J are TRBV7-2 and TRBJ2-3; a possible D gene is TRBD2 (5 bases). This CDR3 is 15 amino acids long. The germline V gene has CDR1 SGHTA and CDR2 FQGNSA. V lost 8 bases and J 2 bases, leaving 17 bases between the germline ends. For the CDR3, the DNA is TGTGCCAGCGTATACGGCCTGACTATCACAGATACGCAGTATTTT. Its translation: CASVYGLTITDTQYF.

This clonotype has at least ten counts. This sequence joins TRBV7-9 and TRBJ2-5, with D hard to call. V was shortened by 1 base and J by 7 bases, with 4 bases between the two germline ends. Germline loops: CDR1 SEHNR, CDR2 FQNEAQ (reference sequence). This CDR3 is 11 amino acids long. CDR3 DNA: TGTGCCAGCAGCTTAGAACGGACCCAGTACTTC. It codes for CASSLERTQYF. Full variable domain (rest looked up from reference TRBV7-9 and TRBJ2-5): DTGVSQNPRHKITKRGQNVTFRCDPISEHNRLYWYRQTLGQGPEFLTYFQNEAQLEKSRLLSDRFSAERPKGSFSTLEIQRTEQGDSAMYLCASSLERTQYFGPGTRLLVL.

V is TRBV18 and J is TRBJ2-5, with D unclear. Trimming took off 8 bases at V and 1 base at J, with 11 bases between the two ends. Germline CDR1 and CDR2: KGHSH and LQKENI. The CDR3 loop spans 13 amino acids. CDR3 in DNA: TGTGCCAGCGGTAACAGCCTCCAAGAGACCCAGTACTTC. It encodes CASGNSLQETQYF.

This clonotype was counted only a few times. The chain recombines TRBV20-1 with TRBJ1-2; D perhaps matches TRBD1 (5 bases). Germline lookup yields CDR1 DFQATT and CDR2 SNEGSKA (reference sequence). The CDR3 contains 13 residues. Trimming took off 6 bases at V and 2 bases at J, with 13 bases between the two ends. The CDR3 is CSAYVTENYGYTF. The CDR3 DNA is TGCAGTGCCTACGTGACAGAAAACTATGGCTACACCTTC.

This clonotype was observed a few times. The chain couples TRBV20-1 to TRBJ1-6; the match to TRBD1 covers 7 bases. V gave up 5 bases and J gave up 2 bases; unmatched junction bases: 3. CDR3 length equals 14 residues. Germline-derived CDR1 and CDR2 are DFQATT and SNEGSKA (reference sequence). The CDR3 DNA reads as TGCAGTGCTGGACAGGACGCCTATAATTCACCCCTCCACTTT. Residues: CSAGQDAYNSPLHF.

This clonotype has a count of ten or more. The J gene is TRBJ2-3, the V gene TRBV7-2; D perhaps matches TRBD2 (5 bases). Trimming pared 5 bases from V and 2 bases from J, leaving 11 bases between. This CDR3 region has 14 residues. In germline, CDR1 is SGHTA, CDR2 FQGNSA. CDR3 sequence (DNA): TGTGCCAGCAGCCTAACGGACTTCACAGATACGCAGTATTTT. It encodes CASSLTDFTDTQYF.

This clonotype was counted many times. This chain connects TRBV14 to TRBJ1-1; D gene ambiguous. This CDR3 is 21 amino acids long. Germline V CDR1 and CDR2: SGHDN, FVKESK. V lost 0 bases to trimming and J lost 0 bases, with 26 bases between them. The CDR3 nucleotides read TGTGCCAGCAGCCAAGATTGGGTATCGGAATCGGGCAGCGTGGTGAACACTGAAGCTTTCTTT. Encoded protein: CASSQDWVSESGSVVNTEAFF.

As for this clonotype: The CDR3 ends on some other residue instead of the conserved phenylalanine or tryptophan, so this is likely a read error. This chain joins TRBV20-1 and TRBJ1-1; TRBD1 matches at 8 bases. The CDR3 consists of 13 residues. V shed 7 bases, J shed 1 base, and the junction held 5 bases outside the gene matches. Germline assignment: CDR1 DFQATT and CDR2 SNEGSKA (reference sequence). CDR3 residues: CSGPGTGNTEAFY. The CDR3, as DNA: TGCAGTGGCCCCGGGACAGGGAACACTGAAGCTTTCTAT.

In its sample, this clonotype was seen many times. The CDR3 bases are TGTGCCAGCAGTTTGACTAGCGGGGGGGCCAAAAACATTCAGTACTTC. Protein sequence: CASSLTSGGAKNIQYF. The V call is TRBV6-6, the J call TRBJ2-4, with 13 positions matching TRBD2. Per germline, CDR1 MNHNY and CDR2 SVGAGI (reference sequence). The CDR3 sequence is 16 residues long. J was trimmed by 1 base and V by 4 bases; bases with no gene match: 1.

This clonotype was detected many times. The CDR3 protein is CATRAQETQYF. The CDR3 region has the DNA TGTGCCACAAGAGCCCAAGAGACCCAGTACTTC. The chain combines TRBV15 with TRBJ2-5; unclear D gene. V was clipped by 9 bases and J by 1 base, with 6 bases between them. This CDR3 is built from 11 residues. Per germline, CDR1 LNHNV and CDR2 YYDKDF (reference sequence).

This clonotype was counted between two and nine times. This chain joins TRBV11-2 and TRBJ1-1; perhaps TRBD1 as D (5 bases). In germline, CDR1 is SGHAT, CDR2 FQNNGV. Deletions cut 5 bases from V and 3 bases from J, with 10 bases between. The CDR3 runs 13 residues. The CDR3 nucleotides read TGTGCCAGCAGCCCGGGACCCTACACTGAAGCTTTCTTT. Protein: CASSPGPYTEAFF.

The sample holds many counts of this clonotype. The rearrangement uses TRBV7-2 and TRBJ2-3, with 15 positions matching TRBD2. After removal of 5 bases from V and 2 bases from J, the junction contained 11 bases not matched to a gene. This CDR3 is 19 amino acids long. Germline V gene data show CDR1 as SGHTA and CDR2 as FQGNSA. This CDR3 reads CASSPVGTSGGLLTDTQYF. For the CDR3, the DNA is TGTGCCAGCAGCCCCGTGGGGACTAGCGGGGGGCTCCTCACAGATACGCAGTATTTT.

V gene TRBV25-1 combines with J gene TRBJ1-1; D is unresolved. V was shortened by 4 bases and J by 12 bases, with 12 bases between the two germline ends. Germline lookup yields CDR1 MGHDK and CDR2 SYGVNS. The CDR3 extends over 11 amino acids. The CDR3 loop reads CASSARTMTFF. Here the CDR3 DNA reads TGTGCCAGCAGTGCCCGTACGATGACTTTCTTT.

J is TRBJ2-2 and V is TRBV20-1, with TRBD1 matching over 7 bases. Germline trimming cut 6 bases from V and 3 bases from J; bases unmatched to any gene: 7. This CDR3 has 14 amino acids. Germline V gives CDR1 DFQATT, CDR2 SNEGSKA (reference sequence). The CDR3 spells CSATTGAHTGELFF. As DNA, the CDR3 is TGCAGTGCCACCACAGGGGCGCACACCGGGGAGCTGTTTTTT.

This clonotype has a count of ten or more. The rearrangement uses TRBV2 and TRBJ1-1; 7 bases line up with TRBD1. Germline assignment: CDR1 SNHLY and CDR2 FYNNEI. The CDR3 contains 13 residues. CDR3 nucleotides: TGTGCGACTCAGGGGGTGGGGGACACTGAAGCTTTCTTT. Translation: CATQGVGDTEAFF.

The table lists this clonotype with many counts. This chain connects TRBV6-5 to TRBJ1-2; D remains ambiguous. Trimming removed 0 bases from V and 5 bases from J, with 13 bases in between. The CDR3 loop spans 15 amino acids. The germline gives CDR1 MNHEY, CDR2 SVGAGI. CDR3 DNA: TGTGCCAGCAGTTACTCCATGGGCGGCTCGTATGGCTACACCTTC. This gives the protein CASSYSMGGSYGYTF.

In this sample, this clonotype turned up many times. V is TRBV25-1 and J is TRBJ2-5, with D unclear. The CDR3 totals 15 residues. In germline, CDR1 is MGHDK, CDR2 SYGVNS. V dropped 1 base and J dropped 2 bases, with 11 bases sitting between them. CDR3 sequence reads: CASSESSAGQETQYF. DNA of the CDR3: TGTGCCAGCAGTGAATCTTCCGCAGGTCAAGAGACCCAGTACTTC.

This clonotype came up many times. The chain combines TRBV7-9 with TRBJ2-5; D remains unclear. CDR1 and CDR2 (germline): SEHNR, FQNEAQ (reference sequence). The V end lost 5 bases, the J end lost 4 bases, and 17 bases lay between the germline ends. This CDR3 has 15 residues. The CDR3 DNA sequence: TGTGCCAGCAGCCTTGGACCGAAGACCATAGAGACCCAGTACTTC. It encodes CASSLGPKTIETQYF.

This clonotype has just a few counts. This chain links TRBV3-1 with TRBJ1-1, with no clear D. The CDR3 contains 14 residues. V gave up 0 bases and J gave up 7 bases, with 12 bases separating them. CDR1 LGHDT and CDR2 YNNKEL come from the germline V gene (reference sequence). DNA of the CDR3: TGTGCCAGCAGCCAAGATCTTGGAACAATTGAAGCTTTCTTT. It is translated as CASSQDLGTIEAFF.